This T cell receptor beta chain is drawn from a study of T cell responses to AZD1222 COVID-19 vaccine. Study-wide context: Researchers grouped second doses given at about 4 or about 12 weeks into one pool.

TCRdb's table, derived via immunoSEQ multiplex PCR, lists solely in-frame clones and lacks some. The sample comprises some 200,000 clones, 75% to 90% of which are singletons, and 5% to 7% rests with the top ten. Remarks on this clone: Antigen: not known.

Study results and caveats: Repertoire sampling occurred only after the peak T cell response. Spike-specific TCR breadth rose after two AZD1222 doses, and depth rose as well. Nearly half of spike-specific TCRs reportedly target variant regions that are unmutated in the B.1.351 and B.1.1.7 variants.

V was clipped by 4 bases and J by 6 bases, with 19 bases between them. Germline-derived CDR1 and CDR2 are SGHVS and FQNEAQ. The length of the CDR3 is 16 residues. This chain links TRBV7-8 with TRBJ1-5; D gene unclear. The sequencing used peripheral blood, collected on day 0 of AZD1222 vaccination. The clonotype was recovered from an adult in good health. The CDR3 DNA reads TGTGCCAGCAGCTCCACCGCGACCCTGGGGAGTCAGCCCCAGCATTTT. It specifies CASSSTATLGSQPQHF.